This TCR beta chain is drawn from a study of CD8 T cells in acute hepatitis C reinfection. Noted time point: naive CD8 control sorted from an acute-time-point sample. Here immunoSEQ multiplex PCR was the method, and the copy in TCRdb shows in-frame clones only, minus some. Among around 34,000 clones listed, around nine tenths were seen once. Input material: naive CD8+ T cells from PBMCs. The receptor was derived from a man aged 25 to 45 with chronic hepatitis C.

Here the CDR3 DNA reads TGTGCCAGCAGCCCCGGACTAGAAGTCTACGAGCAGTACTTC. Translated, it gives CASSPGLEVYEQYF. The chain links TRBV4-2 to TRBJ2-7; 7 positions agree with TRBD2. CDR1 is LGHNA, CDR2 YNFKEQ, per germline. This CDR3 has 14 amino acids. J was trimmed by 3 bases and V by 4 bases; bases with no gene match: 6.